The T cell receptor beta chain under discussion was sequenced for a study of regulatory T cells in long-lasting Graves disease. Both iRepertoire HTBI primers and Arm-PCR of CDR3 regions were used to build the TCR beta libraries. In TCRdb, the multiplex PCR reads were re-called with MiXCR into one record per CDR3 protein. The sample consists of roughly 500,000 distinct CDR3 sequences, about 12% of them appearing once. The time point is: newly diagnosed GD, antithyroid drugs for less than 3 months. RNA isolated from PBMCs was used to make the TCR library. There are a few counts of this clonotype. In germline, CDR1 is SEHNR, CDR2 FQNEAQ (reference sequence). This CDR3 is 13 amino acids long. Trimming pared 5 bases from V and 5 bases from J, leaving 10 bases between. The same sample was also studied in work on T cells in Graves' hyperthyroidism and ophthalmopathy.

Material: peripheral blood mononuclear cells (PBMCs), obtained at new diagnosis, from a patient treated with antithyroid drugs. The sequence was obtained from a young woman with Graves disease. The chain employs TRBV7-9 and TRBJ2-4; possible D gene TRBD1, 6 bases. The DNA for the CDR3 is TGTGCCAGCAGCCGAGAGGGGGAAAACATTCAGTACTTC. This translates into CASSREGENIQYF.